The 12 T cell receptor beta chains given below trace back to one sample, sequenced in a study of CD8+ T cells in alopecia areata. Reverse transcription of extracted RNA yielded cDNA, which provided the sequencing template. Assay used: immunoSEQ multiplex PCR; TCRdb lists only in-frame clones, some missing. The repertoire holds 250,000 to 350,000 clones, with 45% to 70% as singletons. Treatment in this sample: oral pan-JAK inhibitor, 5-10 mg twice daily. The specimen comprised CD4+ T cells sorted from blood, sampled at approximately week 52, from a patient treated with tofacitinib. The receptors shown here come from a human donor with alopecia areata.

The rearrangement joins TRBV5-1 to TRBJ1-1, with 10 nucleotides matching TRBD1. Germline assignment: CDR1 SGHRS and CDR2 YFSETQ. This CDR3 has 12 residues. Trimming took 4 bases from V and 7 from J; bases not matched to a gene: 1. The CDR3 protein is CASSRTGGEAFF. The CDR3 nucleotides read TGCGCCAGCAGCCGGACAGGGGGTGAAGCTTTCTTT.

The chain links TRBV30 to TRBJ2-2; weak D call: TRBD1 (6 bases). The CDR3 has 15 residues. The germline V and J ends were trimmed by 0 bases and 4 bases, with 12 bases remaining between them. Germline assignment: CDR1 GTSNPN and CDR2 SVGIG (reference sequence). For the CDR3, the DNA is TGTGCCTGGAGTGTCATCAGGGGCGGCACCGGGGAGCTGTTTTTT. Translating gives CAWSVIRGGTGELFF.

This clone was detected a few times. Other DNA sequences of this sample code for an identical CDR3. The J gene is TRBJ2-5, the V gene TRBV29-1; 10 positions match TRBD2. The CDR3 is 12 residues long. CDR1 is SQVTM, CDR2 ANQGSEA, per germline. The V gene end was trimmed by 6 bases and the J gene end by 2 bases; junction bases not matched to a gene: 0. DNA of the CDR3: TGCAGCGTGACTAGCGGGCAAGAGACCCAGTACTTC. Its translation: CSVTSGQETQYF.

This clone has only one observation. The chain has TRBV13 and TRBJ2-1; 7 bases fit TRBD2. CDR1 and CDR2 from the germline V gene are PRHDT and FYEKMQ (reference sequence). The CDR3 has 18 residues. After removal of 2 bases from V and 0 bases from J, the junction contained 10 bases not matched to a gene. The CDR3 nucleotides are TGTGCCAGCAGCTTATCCTCATTAGCGGGTAGCTCCTACAATGAGCAGTTCTTC. Translation gives CASSLSSLAGSSYNEQFF.

The chain recombines TRBV5-1 with TRBJ2-5; 8 bases line up with TRBD2. Germline CDR1 reads SGHRS; CDR2 reads YFSETQ. There are 14 residues in the CDR3. Trimming at V came to 5 bases and at J to 4 bases, leaving 7 bases not matched to a gene. The CDR3 sequence is CASSVAGGVETQYF. DNA for the CDR3: TGCGCCAGCAGTGTCGCGGGGGGCGTAGAGACCCAGTACTTC.

The chain employs TRBV29-1 and TRBJ2-7, with TRBD1 as a possible D gene (5 bases). CDR1 is SQVTM and CDR2 is ANQGSEA in the germline V gene. The CDR3 consists of 12 residues. V lost 4 bases to trimming and J lost 5 bases, with 12 bases between them. The CDR3 region has the DNA TGCAGCGTTGTGGAAGGGGTCCACGAGCAGTACTTC. It translates to CSVVEGVHEQYF.

The chain joins TRBV5-1 to TRBJ2-3; the match to TRBD2 covers 10 bases. The CDR3 runs 13 residues. Trimming at V came to 5 bases and at J to 8 bases, leaving 5 bases not matched to a gene. Per germline, CDR1 SGHRS and CDR2 YFSETQ. CDR3 sequence (DNA): TGCGCCAGCAGAGGCCTAGCGGGAGCTACGCAGTATTTT. The encoded protein is CASRGLAGATQYF.

The chain employs TRBV2 and TRBJ1-6; D remains ambiguous. This CDR3 comprises 15 residues. V was pared by 8 bases and J by 4 bases, with 15 bases between. CDR1 and CDR2 from the germline V gene are SNHLY and FYNNEI. The CDR3 spells CASSSVQFYNSPLHF. DNA for the CDR3: TGTGCCAGCTCCTCCGTACAGTTTTATAATTCACCCCTCCACTTT.

The chain has TRBV5-6 and TRBJ1-1; no firm D call. CDR3 length equals 15 residues. Germline V CDR1 and CDR2: SGHDT, YYEEEE. The V end lost 1 base, the J end lost 3 bases, and 13 bases lay between the germline ends. CDR3 loop: CASSLYAGEYTEAFF. CDR3 DNA: TGTGCCAGCAGCTTGTACGCAGGTGAATACACTGAAGCTTTCTTT.

The chain recombines TRBV6-5 with TRBJ1-3; possible D gene TRBD1, 5 bases. Deletions cut 8 bases from V and 7 bases from J, with 18 bases between. This CDR3 is built from 14 residues. CDR1 MNHEY and CDR2 SVGAGI come from the germline V gene. The CDR3 reads CASEAPGPANTIYF. In DNA, the CDR3 is TGTGCCAGCGAGGCCCCGGGGCCGGCGAACACCATATATTTT.

This rearrangement joins TRBV5-4 to TRBJ1-1, with D hard to call. CDR3 length: 13 residues. Between the trimmed V and J ends, which lost 4 bases and 4 bases, there was a span of 11 bases. CDR1 and CDR2 (germline): SGHNT, YYREEE (reference sequence). In nucleotides, the CDR3 is TGTGCCAGCAGCCAACGCGGAAGCACTGAAGCTTTCTTT. Its translation: CASSQRGSTEAFF. Supplemented by reference TRBV5-4 and TRBJ1-1, the full variable domain reads ETGVTQSPTHLIKTRGQQVTLRCSSQSGHNTVSWYQQALGQGPQFIFQYYREEENGRGNFPPRFSGLQFPNYSSELNVNALELDDSALYLCASSQRGSTEAFFGQGTRLTVV.

This chain joins TRBV29-1 and TRBJ2-3; possibly TRBD1 or TRBD2 for D (5 bases each). The length of the CDR3 is 15 residues. Per the germline V gene, CDR1 is SQVTM and CDR2 is ANQGSEA. Trimming stripped 0 bases from V and 4 bases from J, with 14 bases between. The DNA of the CDR3 is TGCAGCGTTGAAGATGGCCGGGACGGATCAGATACGCAGTATTTT. Translating gives CSVEDGRDGSDTQYF.